This T cell receptor (beta chain) is drawn from a study of blood T cell repertoires in COVID-19. From germline, CDR1 is DFQATT and CDR2 SNEGSKA (reference sequence). V was cut by 3 bases and J by 5 bases, with 10 bases left in between. The CDR3 length is 13 residues. Assay used: immunoSEQ multiplex PCR; TCRdb lists only in-frame clones, some missing. Of about 270,000 clones in the sample, 85% to 90% were seen once. The sequencing input was PBMCs or T cells enriched from blood (not recorded which). The chain carries TRBV20-1 and TRBJ1-4; no clear D. The receptor's source is a woman aged 18-29 years who had recovered from COVID-19. The CDR3 DNA reads as TGCAGTGCTAGTAGGTCGGAGAATGAAAAACTGTTTTTT. Its protein product is CSASRSENEKLFF.